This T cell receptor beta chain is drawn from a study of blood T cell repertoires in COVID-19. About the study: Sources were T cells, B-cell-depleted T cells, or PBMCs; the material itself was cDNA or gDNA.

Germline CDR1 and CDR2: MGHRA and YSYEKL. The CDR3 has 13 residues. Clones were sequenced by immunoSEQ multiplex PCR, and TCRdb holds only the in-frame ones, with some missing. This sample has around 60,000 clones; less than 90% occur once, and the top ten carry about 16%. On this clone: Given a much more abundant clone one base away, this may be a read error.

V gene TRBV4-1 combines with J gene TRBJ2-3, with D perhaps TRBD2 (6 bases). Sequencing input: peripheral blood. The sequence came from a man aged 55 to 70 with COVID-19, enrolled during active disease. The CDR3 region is CARRPRGTDTQYF. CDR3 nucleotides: TGCGCCCGCAGACCCCGGGGGACAGATACGCAGTATTTT.